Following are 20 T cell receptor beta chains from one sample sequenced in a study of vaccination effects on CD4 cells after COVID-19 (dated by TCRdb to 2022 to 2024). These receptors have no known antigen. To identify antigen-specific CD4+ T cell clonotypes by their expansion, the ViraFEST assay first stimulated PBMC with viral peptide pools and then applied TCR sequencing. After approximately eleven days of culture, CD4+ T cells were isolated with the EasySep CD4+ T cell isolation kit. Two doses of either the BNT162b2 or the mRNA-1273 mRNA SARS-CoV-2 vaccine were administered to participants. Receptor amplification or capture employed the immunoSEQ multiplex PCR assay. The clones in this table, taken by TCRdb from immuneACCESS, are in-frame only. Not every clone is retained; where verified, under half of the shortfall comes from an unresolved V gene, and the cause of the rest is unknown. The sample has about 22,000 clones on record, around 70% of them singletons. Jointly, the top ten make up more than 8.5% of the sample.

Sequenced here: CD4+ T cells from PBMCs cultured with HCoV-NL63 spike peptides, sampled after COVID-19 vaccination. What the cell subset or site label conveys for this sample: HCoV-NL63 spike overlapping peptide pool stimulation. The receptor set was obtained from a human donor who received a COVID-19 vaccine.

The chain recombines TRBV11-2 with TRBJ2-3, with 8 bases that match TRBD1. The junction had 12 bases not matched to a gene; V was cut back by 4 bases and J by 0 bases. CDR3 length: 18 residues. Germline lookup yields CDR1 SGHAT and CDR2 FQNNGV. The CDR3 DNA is TGTGCCAGCAGCTATCAGGGGGCTCAACTTTTTAGCACAGATACGCAGTATTTT. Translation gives CASSYQGAQLFSTDTQYF. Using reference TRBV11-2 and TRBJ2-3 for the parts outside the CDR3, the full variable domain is EAGVAQSPRYKIIEKRQSVAFWCNPISGHATLYWYQQILGQGPKLLIQFQNNGVVDDSQLPKDRFSAERLKGVDSTLKIQPAKLEDSAVYLCASSYQGAQLFSTDTQYFGPGTRLTVL.

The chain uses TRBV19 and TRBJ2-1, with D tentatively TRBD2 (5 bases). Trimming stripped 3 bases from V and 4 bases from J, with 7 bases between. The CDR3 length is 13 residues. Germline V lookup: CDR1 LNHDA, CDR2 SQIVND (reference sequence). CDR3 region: CASSMREYNEQFF. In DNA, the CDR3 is TGTGCCAGTAGTATGAGGGAGTACAATGAGCAGTTCTTC.

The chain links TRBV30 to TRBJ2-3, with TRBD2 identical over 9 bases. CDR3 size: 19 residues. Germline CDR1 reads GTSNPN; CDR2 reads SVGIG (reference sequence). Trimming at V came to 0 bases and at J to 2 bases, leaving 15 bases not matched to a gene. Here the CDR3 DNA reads TGTGCCTGGAGTGTAGAATACTCCTTGCGGGGGGGCCTCACAGATACGCAGTATTTT. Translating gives CAWSVEYSLRGGLTDTQYF.

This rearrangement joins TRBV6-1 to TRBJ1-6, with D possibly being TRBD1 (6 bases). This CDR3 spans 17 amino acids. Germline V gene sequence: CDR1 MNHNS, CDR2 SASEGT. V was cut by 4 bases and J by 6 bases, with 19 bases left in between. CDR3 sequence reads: CASSGPRGGLTNSPLHF. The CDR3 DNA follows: TGTGCCAGCAGTGGGCCTCGGGGGGGCCTGACTAATTCACCCCTCCACTTT.

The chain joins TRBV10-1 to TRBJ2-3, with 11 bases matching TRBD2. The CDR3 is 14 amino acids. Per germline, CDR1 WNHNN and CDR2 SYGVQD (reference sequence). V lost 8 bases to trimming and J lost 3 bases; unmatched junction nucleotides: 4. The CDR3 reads CASPTSGTTDTQYF. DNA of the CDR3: TGCGCCAGCCCGACTAGCGGGACGACAGATACGCAGTATTTT.

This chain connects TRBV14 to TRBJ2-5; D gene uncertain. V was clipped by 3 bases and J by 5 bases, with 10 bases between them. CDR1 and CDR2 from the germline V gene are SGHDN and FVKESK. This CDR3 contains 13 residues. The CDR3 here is CASSQGLGETQYF. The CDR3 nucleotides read TGTGCCAGCAGCCAGGGGTTGGGGGAGACCCAGTACTTC.

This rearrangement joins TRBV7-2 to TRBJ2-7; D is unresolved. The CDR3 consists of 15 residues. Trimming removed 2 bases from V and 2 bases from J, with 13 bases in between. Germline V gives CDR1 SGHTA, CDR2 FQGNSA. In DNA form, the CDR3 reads TGTGCCAGCAGCTTAAACCCGATTGGGGCCTACGAGCAGTACTTC. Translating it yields CASSLNPIGAYEQYF.

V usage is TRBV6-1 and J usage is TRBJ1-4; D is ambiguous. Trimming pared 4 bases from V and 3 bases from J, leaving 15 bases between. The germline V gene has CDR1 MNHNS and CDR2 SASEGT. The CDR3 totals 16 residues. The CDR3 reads CASSARPTDANEKLFF. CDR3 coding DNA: TGTGCCAGCAGTGCCCGACCTACTGATGCTAATGAAAAACTGTTTTTT.

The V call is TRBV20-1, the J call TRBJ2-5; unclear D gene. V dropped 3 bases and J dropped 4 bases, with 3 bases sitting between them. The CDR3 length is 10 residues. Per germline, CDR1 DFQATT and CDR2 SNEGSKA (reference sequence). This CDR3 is CSARRETQYF. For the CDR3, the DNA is TGCAGTGCTAGGAGAGAGACCCAGTACTTC.

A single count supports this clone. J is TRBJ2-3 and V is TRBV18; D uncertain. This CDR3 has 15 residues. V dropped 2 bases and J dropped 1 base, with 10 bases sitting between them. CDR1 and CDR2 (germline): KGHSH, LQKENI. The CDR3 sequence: CASSPYEVGTDTQYF. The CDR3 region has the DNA TGTGCCAGCTCACCATACGAAGTCGGCACAGATACGCAGTATTTT.

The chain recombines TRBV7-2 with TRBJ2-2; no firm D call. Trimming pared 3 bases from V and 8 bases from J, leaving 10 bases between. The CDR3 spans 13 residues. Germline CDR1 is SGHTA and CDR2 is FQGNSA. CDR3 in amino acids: CASSFFARGELFF. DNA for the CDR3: TGTGCCAGCAGCTTTTTTGCGAGGGGGGAGCTGTTTTTT.

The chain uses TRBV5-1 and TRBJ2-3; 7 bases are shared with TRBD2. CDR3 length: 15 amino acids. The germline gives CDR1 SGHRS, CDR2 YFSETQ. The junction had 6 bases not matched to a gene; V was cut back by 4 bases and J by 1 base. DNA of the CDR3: TGCGCCAGCAGCCCCGGGGGGTCCGGCACAGATACGCAGTATTTT. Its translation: CASSPGGSGTDTQYF. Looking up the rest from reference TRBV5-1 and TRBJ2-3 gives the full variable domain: KAGVTQTPRYLIKTRGQQVTLSCSPISGHRSVSWYQQTPGQGLQFLFEYFSETQRNKGNFPGRFSGRQFSNSRSEMNVSTLELGDSALYLCASSPGGSGTDTQYFGPGTRLTVL.

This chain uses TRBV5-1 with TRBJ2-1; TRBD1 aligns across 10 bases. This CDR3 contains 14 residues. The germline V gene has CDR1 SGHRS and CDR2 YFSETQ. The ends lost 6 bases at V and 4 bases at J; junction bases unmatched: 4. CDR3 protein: CASMPGQGYNEQFF. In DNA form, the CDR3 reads TGCGCCAGCATGCCGGGACAGGGGTACAATGAGCAGTTCTTC.

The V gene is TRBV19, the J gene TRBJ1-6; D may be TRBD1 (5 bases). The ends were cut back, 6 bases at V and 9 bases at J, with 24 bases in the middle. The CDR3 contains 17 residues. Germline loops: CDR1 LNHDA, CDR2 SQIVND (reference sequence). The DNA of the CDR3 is TGTGCCAGTAGCGCCCAGGGAGCTGCCCTCGTCCCTTCACCCCTCCACTTT. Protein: CASSAQGAALVPSPLHF.

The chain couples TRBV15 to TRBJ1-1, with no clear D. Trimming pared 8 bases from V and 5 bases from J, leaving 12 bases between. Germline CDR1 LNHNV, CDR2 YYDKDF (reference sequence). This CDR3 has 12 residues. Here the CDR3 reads CATSMAETEAFF. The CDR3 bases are TGTGCCACCTCAATGGCCGAAACTGAAGCTTTCTTT.

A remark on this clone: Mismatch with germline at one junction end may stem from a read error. CDR3 nucleotides: TGTGCCAGCAGCTTGGCACCGGACAGGCGATTTGATTTT. It translates to CASSLAPDRRFDF. This chain links TRBV5-6 with TRBJ2-3; 7 bases match TRBD1. The CDR3 length is 13 residues. Germline-derived CDR1 and CDR2 are SGHDT and YYEEEE.

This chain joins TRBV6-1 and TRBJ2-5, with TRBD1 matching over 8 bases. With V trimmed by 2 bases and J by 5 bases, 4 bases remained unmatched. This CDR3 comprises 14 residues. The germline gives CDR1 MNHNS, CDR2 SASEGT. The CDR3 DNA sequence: TGTGCCAGCAGTGAACCTACAGGGGGGGAGACCCAGTACTTC. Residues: CASSEPTGGETQYF.

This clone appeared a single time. CDR3 amino acids: CATPRGPAGSGEQYF. CDR3 nucleotides: TGTGCCACCCCCCGTGGCCCGGCAGGATCGGGAGAGCAGTACTTC. The genes are TRBV6-5 and TRBJ2-7, with TRBD2 as a possible D gene (5 bases). CDR1 is MNHEY and CDR2 is SVGAGI in the germline V gene. V lost 10 bases and J lost 7, with 26 bases in between. This CDR3 comprises 15 residues.

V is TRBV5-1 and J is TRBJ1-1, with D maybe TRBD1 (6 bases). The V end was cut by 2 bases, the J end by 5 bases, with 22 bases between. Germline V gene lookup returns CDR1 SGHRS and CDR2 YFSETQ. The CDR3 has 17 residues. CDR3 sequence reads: CASSFAGGPQIRTEAFF. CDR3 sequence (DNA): TGCGCCAGCAGCTTTGCCGGGGGGCCCCAGATCAGGACTGAAGCTTTCTTT.

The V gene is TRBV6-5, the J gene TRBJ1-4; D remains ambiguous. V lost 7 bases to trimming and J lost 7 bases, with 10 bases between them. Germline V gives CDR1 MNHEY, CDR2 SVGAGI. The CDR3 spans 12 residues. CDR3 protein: CASTRLFEKLFF. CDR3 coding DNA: TGTGCCAGCACCAGACTCTTTGAAAAACTGTTTTTT.